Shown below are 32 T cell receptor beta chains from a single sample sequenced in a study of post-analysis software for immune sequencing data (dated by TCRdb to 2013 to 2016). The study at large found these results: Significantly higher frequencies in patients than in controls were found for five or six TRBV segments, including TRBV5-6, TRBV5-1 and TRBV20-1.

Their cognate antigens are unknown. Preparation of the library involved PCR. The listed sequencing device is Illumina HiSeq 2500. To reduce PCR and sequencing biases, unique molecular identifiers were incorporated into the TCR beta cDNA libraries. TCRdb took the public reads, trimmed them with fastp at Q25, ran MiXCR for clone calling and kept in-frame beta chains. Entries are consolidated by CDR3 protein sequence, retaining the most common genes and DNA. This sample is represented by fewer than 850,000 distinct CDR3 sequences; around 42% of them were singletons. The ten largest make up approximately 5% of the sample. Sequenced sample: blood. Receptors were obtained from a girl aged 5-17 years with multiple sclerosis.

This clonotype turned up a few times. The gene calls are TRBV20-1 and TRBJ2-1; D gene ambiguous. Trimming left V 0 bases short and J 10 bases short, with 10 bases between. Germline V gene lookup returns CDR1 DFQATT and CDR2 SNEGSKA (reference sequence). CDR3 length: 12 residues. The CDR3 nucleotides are TGCAGTGCTAGAGAGGGGTTAGGGGAGCAGTTCTTC. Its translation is CSAREGLGEQFF.

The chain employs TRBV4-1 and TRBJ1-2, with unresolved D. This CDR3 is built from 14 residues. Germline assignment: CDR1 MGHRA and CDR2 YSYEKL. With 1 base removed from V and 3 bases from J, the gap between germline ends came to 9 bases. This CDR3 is CASSQGLRDYGYTF. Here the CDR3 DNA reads TGCGCCAGCAGCCAAGGGCTCCGGGACTATGGCTACACCTTC.

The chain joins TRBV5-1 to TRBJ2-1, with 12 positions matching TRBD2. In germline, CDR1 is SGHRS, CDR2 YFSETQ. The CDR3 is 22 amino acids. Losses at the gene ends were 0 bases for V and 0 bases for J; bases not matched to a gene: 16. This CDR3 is CASSLEAGLAGGYWSSYNEQFF. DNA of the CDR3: TGCGCCAGCAGCTTGGAGGCGGGGCTAGCGGGAGGGTATTGGAGCTCCTACAATGAGCAGTTCTTC.

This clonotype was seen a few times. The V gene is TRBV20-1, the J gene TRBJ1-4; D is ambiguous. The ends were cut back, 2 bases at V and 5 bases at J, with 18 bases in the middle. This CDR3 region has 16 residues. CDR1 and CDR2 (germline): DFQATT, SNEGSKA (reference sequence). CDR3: CSARSYYPAPNEKLFF. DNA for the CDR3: TGCAGTGCTAGATCCTATTATCCAGCCCCGAATGAAAAACTGTTTTTT.

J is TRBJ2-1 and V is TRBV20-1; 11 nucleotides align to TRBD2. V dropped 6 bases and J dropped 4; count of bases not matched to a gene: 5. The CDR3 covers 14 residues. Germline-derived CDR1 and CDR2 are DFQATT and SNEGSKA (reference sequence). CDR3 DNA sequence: TGCAGTGCGGCAGGGACTAGCGGTTACAATGAGCAGTTCTTC. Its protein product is CSAAGTSGYNEQFF.

The CDR3 DNA is TGTGCCAGCAGTCTCCAGTTCGTGACAGGGGGCAGAAACGAGCAGTACTTC. Its protein product is CASSLQFVTGGRNEQYF. J is TRBJ2-7 and V is TRBV27, with 10 bases aligning to TRBD1. The germline V gene has CDR1 MNHEY and CDR2 SMNVEV (reference sequence). The V gene end was trimmed by 5 bases and the J gene end by 5 bases; junction bases not matched to a gene: 15. The CDR3 consists of 17 residues.

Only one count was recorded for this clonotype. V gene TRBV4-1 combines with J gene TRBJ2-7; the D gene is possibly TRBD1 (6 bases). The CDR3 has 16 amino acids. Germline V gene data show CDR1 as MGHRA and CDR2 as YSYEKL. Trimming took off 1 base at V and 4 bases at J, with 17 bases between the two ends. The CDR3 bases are TGCGCCAGCAGCCAAGTTGAGCAGGGGCCAGTTTACGAGCAGTACTTC. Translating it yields CASSQVEQGPVYEQYF.

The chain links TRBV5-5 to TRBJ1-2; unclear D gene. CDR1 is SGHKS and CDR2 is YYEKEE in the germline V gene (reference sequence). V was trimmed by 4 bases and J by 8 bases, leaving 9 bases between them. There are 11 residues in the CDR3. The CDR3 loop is CASSNQEGYTF. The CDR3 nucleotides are TGTGCCAGCAGCAACCAGGAAGGCTACACCTTC. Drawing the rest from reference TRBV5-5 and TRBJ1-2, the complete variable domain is DAGVTQSPTHLIKTRGQQVTLRCSPISGHKSVSWYQQVLGQGPQFIFQYYEKEERGRGNFPDRFSARQFPNYSSELNVNALLLGDSALYLCASSNQEGYTFGSGTRLTVV.

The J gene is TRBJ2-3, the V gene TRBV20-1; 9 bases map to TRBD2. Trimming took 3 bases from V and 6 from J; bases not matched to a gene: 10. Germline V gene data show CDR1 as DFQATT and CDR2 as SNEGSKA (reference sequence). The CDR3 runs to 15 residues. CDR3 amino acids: CSARSLAGMADTQYF. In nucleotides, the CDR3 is TGCAGTGCTAGGTCCCTAGCGGGAATGGCGGATACGCAGTATTTT.

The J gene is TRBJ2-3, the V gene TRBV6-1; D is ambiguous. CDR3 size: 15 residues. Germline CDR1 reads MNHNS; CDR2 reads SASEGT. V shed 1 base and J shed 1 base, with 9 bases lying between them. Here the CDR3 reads CASSEVVVGTDTQYF. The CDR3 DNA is TGTGCCAGCAGTGAAGTGGTGGTGGGCACAGATACGCAGTATTTT.

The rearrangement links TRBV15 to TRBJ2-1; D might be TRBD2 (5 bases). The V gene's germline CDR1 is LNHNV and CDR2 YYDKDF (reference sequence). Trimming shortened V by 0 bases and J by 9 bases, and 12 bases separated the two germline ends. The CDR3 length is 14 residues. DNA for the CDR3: TGTGCCACCAGCAGAGAGGCCGCCGGGGTTGAGCAGTTCTTC. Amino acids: CATSREAAGVEQFF.

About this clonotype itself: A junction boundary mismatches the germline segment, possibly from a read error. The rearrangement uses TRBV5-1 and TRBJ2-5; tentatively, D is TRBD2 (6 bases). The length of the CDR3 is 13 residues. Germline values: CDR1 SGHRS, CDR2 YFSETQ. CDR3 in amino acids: CASSPGLQETRYF. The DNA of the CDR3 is TGCGCCAGCAGCCCGGGACTCCAAGAGACCCGGTACTTC.

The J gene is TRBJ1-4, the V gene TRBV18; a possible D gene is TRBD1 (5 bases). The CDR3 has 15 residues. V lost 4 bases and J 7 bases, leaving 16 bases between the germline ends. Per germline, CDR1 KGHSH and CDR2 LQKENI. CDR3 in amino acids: CASSQSLRDPEKLFF. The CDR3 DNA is TGTGCCAGCTCACAAAGTCTGAGGGACCCTGAAAAACTGTTTTTT.

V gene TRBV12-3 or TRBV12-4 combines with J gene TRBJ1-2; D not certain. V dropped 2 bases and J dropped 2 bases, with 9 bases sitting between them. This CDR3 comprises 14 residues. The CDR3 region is CASSLSPLNYGYTF. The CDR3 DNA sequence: TGTGCCAGCAGTTTATCACCTCTCAACTATGGCTACACCTTC.

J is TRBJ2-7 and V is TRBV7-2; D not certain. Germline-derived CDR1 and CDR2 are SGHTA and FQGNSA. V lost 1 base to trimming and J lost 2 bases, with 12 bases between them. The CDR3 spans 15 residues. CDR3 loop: CASSLDSSGAYEQYF. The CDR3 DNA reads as TGTGCCAGCAGCTTAGATTCTTCAGGCGCCTACGAGCAGTACTTC.

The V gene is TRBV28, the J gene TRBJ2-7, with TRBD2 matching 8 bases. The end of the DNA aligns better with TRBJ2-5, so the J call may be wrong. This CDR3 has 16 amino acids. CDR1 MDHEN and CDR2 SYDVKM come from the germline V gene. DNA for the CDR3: TGTGCCAGCAGGGTCCCCTCGGCGGGAGGAAGGGAGACCCAGTACTTC. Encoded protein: CASRVPSAGGRETQYF.

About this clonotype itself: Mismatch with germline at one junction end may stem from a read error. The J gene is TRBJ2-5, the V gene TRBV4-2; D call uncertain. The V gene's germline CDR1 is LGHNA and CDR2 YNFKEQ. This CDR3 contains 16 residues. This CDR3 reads CTSSQDLYQNQETQYF. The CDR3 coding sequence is TGTACCAGCAGCCAAGATCTTTATCAGAACCAAGAGACCCAGTACTTC.

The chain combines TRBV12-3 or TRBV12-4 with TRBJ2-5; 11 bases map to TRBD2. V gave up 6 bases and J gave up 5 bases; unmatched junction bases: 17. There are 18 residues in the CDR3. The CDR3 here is CASSPARASGRSWETQYF. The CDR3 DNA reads TGTGCCAGCAGCCCCGCCCGCGCTAGCGGGAGGTCATGGGAGACCCAGTACTTC.

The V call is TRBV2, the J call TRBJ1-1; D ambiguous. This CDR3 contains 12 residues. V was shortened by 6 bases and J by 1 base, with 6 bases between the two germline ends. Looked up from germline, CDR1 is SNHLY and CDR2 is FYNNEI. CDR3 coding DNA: TGTGCCAGCAGAGGCGGGAACACTGAAGCTTTCTTT. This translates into CASRGGNTEAFF.

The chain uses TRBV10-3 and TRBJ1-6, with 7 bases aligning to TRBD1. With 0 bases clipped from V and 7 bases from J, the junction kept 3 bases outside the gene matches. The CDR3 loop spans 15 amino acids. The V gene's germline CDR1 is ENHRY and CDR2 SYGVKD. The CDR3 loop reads CAISESWTGNSPLHF. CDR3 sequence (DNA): TGTGCCATCAGTGAGTCTTGGACAGGAAATTCACCCCTCCACTTT.

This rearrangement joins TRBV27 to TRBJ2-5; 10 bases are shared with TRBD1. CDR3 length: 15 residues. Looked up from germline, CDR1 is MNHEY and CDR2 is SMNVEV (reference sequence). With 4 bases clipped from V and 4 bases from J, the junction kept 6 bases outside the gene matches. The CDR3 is CASSSTGGYIETQYF. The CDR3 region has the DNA TGTGCCAGCAGTTCGACAGGGGGCTATATAGAGACCCAGTACTTC.

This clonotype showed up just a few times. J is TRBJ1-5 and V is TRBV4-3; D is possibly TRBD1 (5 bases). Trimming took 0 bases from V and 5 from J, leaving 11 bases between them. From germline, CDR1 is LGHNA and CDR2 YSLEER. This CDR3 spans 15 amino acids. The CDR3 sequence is CASSQESGYYQPQHF. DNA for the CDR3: TGCGCCAGCAGCCAAGAGTCAGGGTACTATCAGCCCCAGCATTTT.

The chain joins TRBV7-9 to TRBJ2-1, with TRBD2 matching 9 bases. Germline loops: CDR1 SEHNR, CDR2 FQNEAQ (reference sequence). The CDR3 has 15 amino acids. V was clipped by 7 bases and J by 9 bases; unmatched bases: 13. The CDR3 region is CASNSGLAGPSEQFF. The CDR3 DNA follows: TGTGCCAGCAACTCGGGACTAGCCGGCCCTAGTGAGCAGTTCTTC.

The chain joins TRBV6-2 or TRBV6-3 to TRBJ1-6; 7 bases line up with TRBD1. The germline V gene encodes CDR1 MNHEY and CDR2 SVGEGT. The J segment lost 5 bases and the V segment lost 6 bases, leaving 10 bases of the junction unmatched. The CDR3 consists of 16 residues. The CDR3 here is CASRPDRAGNNSPLHF. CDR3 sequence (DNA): TGTGCCAGCAGGCCCGACAGGGCCGGCAATAATTCACCCCTCCACTTT.

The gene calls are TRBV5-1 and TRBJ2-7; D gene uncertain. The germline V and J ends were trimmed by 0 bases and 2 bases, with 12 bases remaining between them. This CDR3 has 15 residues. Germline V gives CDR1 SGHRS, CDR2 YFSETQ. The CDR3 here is CASSLDPGSTYEQYF. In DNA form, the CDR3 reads TGCGCCAGCAGCTTGGACCCCGGGTCCACCTACGAGCAGTACTTC.

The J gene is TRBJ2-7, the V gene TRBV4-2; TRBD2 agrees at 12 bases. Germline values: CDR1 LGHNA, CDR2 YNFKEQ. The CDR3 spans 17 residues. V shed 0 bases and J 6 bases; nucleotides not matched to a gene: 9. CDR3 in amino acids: CASSQEATSGSHSEQYF. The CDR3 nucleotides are TGTGCCAGCAGCCAAGAAGCGACTAGCGGGAGTCACAGCGAGCAGTACTTC.

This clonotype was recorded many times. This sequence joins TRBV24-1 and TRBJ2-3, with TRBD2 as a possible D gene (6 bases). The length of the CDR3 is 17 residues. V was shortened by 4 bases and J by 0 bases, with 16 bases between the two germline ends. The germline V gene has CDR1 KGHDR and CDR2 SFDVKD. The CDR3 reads CATSDADSGSSTDTQYF. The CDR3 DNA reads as TGTGCCACCAGTGACGCCGATAGCGGATCTAGCACAGATACGCAGTATTTT.

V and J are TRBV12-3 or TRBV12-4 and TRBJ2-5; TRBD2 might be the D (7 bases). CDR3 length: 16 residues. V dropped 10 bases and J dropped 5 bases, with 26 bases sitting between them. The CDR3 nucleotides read TGTGCCAACGCTGGGGGCCCGACTAGCATCCCGGAGACCCAGTACTTC. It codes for CANAGGPTSIPETQYF.

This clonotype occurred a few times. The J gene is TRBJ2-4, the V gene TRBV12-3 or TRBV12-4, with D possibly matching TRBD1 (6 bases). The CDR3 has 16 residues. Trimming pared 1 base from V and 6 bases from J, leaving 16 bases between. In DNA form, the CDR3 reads TGTGCCAGCAGTTTAGGAGGGGGAGACGCTTTAAACATTCAGTACTTC. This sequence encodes CASSLGGGDALNIQYF.

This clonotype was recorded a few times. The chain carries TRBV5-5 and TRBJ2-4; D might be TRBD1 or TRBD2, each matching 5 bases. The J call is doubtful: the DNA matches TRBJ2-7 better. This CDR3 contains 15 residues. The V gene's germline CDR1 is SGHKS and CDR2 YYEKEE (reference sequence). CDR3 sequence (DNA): TGTGCCAGCAGCTTTGGGGGACGGAAGGACTACGAGCAGTACTTC. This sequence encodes CASSFGGRKDYEQYF.

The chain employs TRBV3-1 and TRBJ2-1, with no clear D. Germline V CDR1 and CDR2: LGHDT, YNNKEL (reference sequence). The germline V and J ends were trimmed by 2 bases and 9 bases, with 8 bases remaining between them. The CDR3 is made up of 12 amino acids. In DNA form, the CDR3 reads TGTGCCAGCAGCCAACTAGGTGGTGAGCAGTTCTTC. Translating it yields CASSQLGGEQFF.

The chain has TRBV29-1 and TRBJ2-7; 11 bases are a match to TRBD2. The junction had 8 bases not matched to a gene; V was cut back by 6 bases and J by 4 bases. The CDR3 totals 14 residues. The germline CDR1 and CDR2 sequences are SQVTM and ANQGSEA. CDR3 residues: CSVDGVAGGYEQYF. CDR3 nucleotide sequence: TGCAGCGTCGACGGGGTAGCGGGAGGGTACGAGCAGTACTTC.